This TCR beta chain was captured by sequencing in a study of shared clonotypes between healthy human individuals. Everyone who donated was a Caucasian adult who lived in Nashville, Tennessee. Trimming cost V 6 bases and J 4 bases, with 8 bases left between them. The germline CDR1 and CDR2 sequences are SNHLY and FYNNEI. CDR3 size: 12 residues. The table came from immunoSEQ multiplex PCR; TCRdb's copy has only in-frame clones and leaves some out. The repertoire holds over 850,000 clones, with around three quarters as singletons. This TCR derives from a man between 18 and 35 years old in good health. Some clones in this sample may be carry-over from other donors' samples. Sample: memory CD4+ T cells from PBMCs. Indicated subset: CD45RA-negative fraction. The genes are TRBV2 and TRBJ2-3, with D perhaps matching TRBD2 (5 bases). CDR3 bases: TGTGCCAGCAGGAGGGCCGCAGATACGCAGTATTTT. It yields the protein CASRRAADTQYF.